The 27 T cell receptor beta chains reported below all come from one sample, sequenced in a study of blood T cell repertoires in COVID-19. TCRdb keeps only in-frame clones here, not all; method: immunoSEQ multiplex PCR. The sample includes about 59,000 clones, around 87% of them seen just once. Sequencing was carried out using peripheral blood. Receptor source: a man between 60 and 75 years old with active or convalescent COVID-19.

The chain has TRBV28 and TRBJ1-5; a weak D match, TRBD1 (6 bases). This CDR3 region has 16 residues. The V gene lost 3 bases and the J gene lost 1 base, with 13 bases spanning the gap. Germline CDR1 is MDHEN and CDR2 is SYDVKM. CDR3 amino acids: CASSFQGGGSNQPQHF. CDR3 nucleotide sequence: TGTGCCAGCAGTTTTCAAGGGGGTGGAAGCAATCAGCCCCAGCATTTT.

The chain employs TRBV4-2 and TRBJ1-6, with D possibly being TRBD1 (6 bases). The CDR3 totals 15 residues. CDR1 is LGHNA and CDR2 is YNFKEQ in the germline V gene. Trimming stripped 3 bases from V and 9 bases from J, with 15 bases between. CDR3 DNA: TGTGCCAGCAGCCAGACAGCCACAGGGCGTTCACCCCTCCACTTT. It translates to CASSQTATGRSPLHF.

The genes are TRBV6-2 or TRBV6-3 and TRBJ1-2; TRBD1 matches 7 bases. The CDR3 extends over 12 amino acids. The germline gives CDR1 MNHEY, CDR2 SVGEGT. After removal of 2 bases from V and 8 bases from J, the junction contained 2 bases not matched to a gene. The CDR3 loop is CASSYQGVGYTF. In DNA, the CDR3 is TGTGCCAGCAGTTACCAGGGGGTAGGCTACACCTTC.

This sequence joins TRBV5-4 and TRBJ1-1, with a weak D call TRBD1 (6 bases). Germline lookup yields CDR1 SGHNT and CDR2 YYREEE (reference sequence). The V end lost 0 bases, the J end lost 0 bases, and 15 bases lay between the germline ends. The CDR3 is made up of 17 amino acids. The CDR3 DNA reads TGTGCCAGCAGCTTGGGTGGGACACGTATCATGAACACTGAAGCTTTCTTT. Translation: CASSLGGTRIMNTEAFF.

The V call is TRBV19, the J call TRBJ1-2; 11 nucleotides line up with TRBD1. CDR1 is LNHDA, CDR2 SQIVND, per germline (reference sequence). J was trimmed by 4 bases and V by 4 bases; bases with no gene match: 11. CDR3 size: 17 residues. The CDR3 reads CASSTIADRGRGYGYTF. CDR3 bases: TGTGCCAGTAGTACGATCGCGGACAGGGGGCGTGGCTATGGCTACACCTTC.

The chain is built from TRBV7-2 and TRBJ2-3; the D gene is possibly TRBD2 (5 bases). Deletions cut 5 bases from V and 8 bases from J, with 8 bases between. Germline loops: CDR1 SGHTA, CDR2 FQGNSA. The CDR3 length is 11 residues. This CDR3 reads CASSRRGTQYF. CDR3 DNA sequence: TGTGCCAGCAGCCGACGGGGTACGCAGTATTTT. Complete variable domain (other parts from reference TRBV7-2 and TRBJ2-3): GAGVSQSPSNKVTEKGKDVELRCDPISGHTALYWYRQSLGQGLEFLIYFQGNSAPDKSGLPSDRFSAERTGGSVSTLTIQRTQQEDSAVYLCASSRRGTQYFGPGTRLTVL.

This clone has only one observation. The genes are TRBV2 and TRBJ1-5, with 12 bases fitting TRBD1. V shed 8 bases, J shed 5 bases, and the junction held 1 base outside the gene matches. The CDR3 extends over 13 amino acids. Germline V gene lookup returns CDR1 SNHLY and CDR2 FYNNEI. CDR3 sequence (DNA): TGTGCCAGCGGGGACAGGGGGCATCAGCCCCAGCATTTT. Translation gives CASGDRGHQPQHF.

The V gene is TRBV27, the J gene TRBJ2-3, with 11 nucleotides matching TRBD2. Germline CDR1 and CDR2: MNHEY and SMNVEV (reference sequence). The CDR3 has 17 amino acids. The J segment lost 6 bases and the V segment lost 5 bases, leaving 13 bases of the junction unmatched. The CDR3 DNA sequence: TGTGCCAGCAGTCCCCCACTAGCGGGGGACCTCCGCGATACGCAGTATTTT. Translated: CASSPPLAGDLRDTQYF.

V usage is TRBV2 and J usage is TRBJ1-4; D uncertain. V dropped 7 bases and J dropped 0 bases, with 12 bases sitting between them. Germline V gene sequence: CDR1 SNHLY, CDR2 FYNNEI. The CDR3 is 15 residues long. CDR3 DNA sequence: TGTGCCAGCAACAGCTACCCTGCAACTAATGAAAAACTGTTTTTT. Protein: CASNSYPATNEKLFF.

The chain carries TRBV7-2 and TRBJ2-3, with TRBD2 matching over 9 bases. CDR1 is SGHTA, CDR2 FQGNSA, per germline. With V trimmed by 1 base and J by 7 bases, 12 bases remained unmatched. The CDR3 totals 17 residues. The CDR3 DNA is TGTGCCAGCAGCTTAGGTGGGCGGCGGGGGGGCCGGAATACGCAGTATTTT. As protein: CASSLGGRRGGRNTQYF. Looking up the rest from reference TRBV7-2 and TRBJ2-3 gives the full variable domain: GAGVSQSPSNKVTEKGKDVELRCDPISGHTALYWYRQSLGQGLEFLIYFQGNSAPDKSGLPSDRFSAERTGGSVSTLTIQRTQQEDSAVYLCASSLGGRRGGRNTQYFGPGTRLTVL.

The chain recombines TRBV6-5 with TRBJ2-7; D unresolved. The germline V and J ends were trimmed by 2 bases and 1 base, with 6 bases remaining between them. This CDR3 has 13 residues. Germline loops: CDR1 MNHEY, CDR2 SVGAGI. The CDR3 loop reads CASSYEDSYEQYF. CDR3 nucleotides: TGTGCCAGCAGTTACGAGGATTCCTACGAGCAGTACTTC.

The chain uses TRBV11-2 and TRBJ1-2, with D perhaps TRBD1 (6 bases). With 3 bases removed from V and 14 bases from J, the gap between germline ends came to 13 bases. The CDR3 runs 11 residues. The germline gives CDR1 SGHAT, CDR2 FQNNGV. CDR3 nucleotides: TGTGCCAGCAGCTTGGGGGGCGGGAGGACCTTC. Encoded protein: CASSLGGGRTF.

CDR3 loop: CASSLAAGYNEQFF. The CDR3 region has the DNA TGTGCCAGCAGCTTAGCGGCAGGCTACAATGAGCAGTTCTTC. The V and J genes are TRBV7-6 and TRBJ2-1; D gene ambiguous. Germline values: CDR1 SGHVS, CDR2 FNYEAQ. Trimming cost V 0 bases and J 3 bases, with 6 bases left between them. There are 14 residues in the CDR3.

The chain has TRBV19 and TRBJ2-7, with D possibly being TRBD1 (5 bases). The length of the CDR3 is 14 residues. Germline values: CDR1 LNHDA, CDR2 SQIVND (reference sequence). The ends were cut back, 3 bases at V and 1 base at J, with 10 bases in the middle. In DNA form, the CDR3 reads TGTGCCAGTAGTATGGCAGGACAATCCTACGAGCAGTACTTC. It is translated as CASSMAGQSYEQYF.

The rearrangement links TRBV19 to TRBJ2-1; 11 positions agree with TRBD1. CDR3 size: 15 residues. V lost 5 bases, J lost 6 bases, and 6 bases stayed unmatched. Germline CDR1 LNHDA, CDR2 SQIVND (reference sequence). The CDR3 is CASSQIGTGGNEQFF. The CDR3 nucleotides read TGTGCCAGTAGTCAAATCGGGACAGGGGGCAATGAGCAGTTCTTC.

This CDR3 reads CATSGGALSYEQYF. CDR3 nucleotide sequence: TGTGCCACCAGCGGAGGGGCGCTCTCCTACGAGCAGTACTTC. The rearrangement uses TRBV15 and TRBJ2-7, with D perhaps TRBD2 (6 bases). V was clipped by 5 bases and J by 0 bases, with 11 bases between them. The CDR3 consists of 14 residues. The V gene's germline CDR1 is LNHNV and CDR2 YYDKDF (reference sequence).

This rearrangement joins TRBV27 to TRBJ2-6; 11 bases line up with TRBD2. With 3 bases clipped from V and 1 base from J, the junction kept 5 bases outside the gene matches. The CDR3 contains 18 residues. The germline CDR1 and CDR2 sequences are MNHEY and SMNVEV (reference sequence). For the CDR3, the DNA is TGTGCCAGCAGTTTTAGCGGGAGGGCCTTTTCTGGGGCCAACGTCCTGACTTTC. Protein product: CASSFSGRAFSGANVLTF.

In DNA, the CDR3 is TGTGCCAGCAGTCAGGAGGCCTTACGGGCCGGCAATCAGCCCCAGCATTTT. This translates into CASSQEALRAGNQPQHF. The chain is built from TRBV6-6 and TRBJ1-5, with unresolved D. V was pared by 5 bases and J by 2 bases, with 19 bases between. From germline, CDR1 is MNHNY and CDR2 SVGAGI (reference sequence). This CDR3 has 17 amino acids.

This sequence joins TRBV9 and TRBJ1-5, with 9 bases that match TRBD1. Germline CDR1 is SGDLS and CDR2 is YYNGEE. After removal of 0 bases from V and 6 bases from J, the junction contained 4 bases not matched to a gene. CDR3 length: 15 amino acids. The CDR3 DNA is TGTGCCAGCAGCGTAGGGGGGACAGGGACTCAGCCCCAGCATTTT. Its protein is CASSVGGTGTQPQHF.

The chain combines TRBV5-4 with TRBJ1-2; D is possibly TRBD1 (5 bases). The germline V gene encodes CDR1 SGHNT and CDR2 YYREEE (reference sequence). The ends were cut back, 4 bases at V and 0 bases at J, with 16 bases in the middle. This CDR3 is 16 amino acids long. CDR3 in DNA: TGTGCCAGCAGCAGCGGGGCCAGTCCCACTAACTATGGCTACACCTTC. It codes for CASSSGASPTNYGYTF.

The V call is TRBV5-4, the J call TRBJ1-4; TRBD1 matches 9 bases. Losses at the gene ends were 2 bases for V and 8 bases for J; bases not matched to a gene: 7. Germline CDR1 reads SGHNT; CDR2 reads YYREEE (reference sequence). The CDR3 is 15 amino acids. Here the CDR3 reads CASSLTGGAGEKLFF. CDR3 DNA: TGTGCCAGCAGCTTAACAGGGGGCGCCGGGGAAAAACTGTTTTTT.

CDR3 nucleotides: TGTGCCAGCAGCCGTCTAGCGGGAGAGGGGGCAAACACCGGGGAGCTGTTTTTT. Translated, it gives CASSRLAGEGANTGELFF. The V and J genes are TRBV14 and TRBJ2-2, with 10 bases that match TRBD2. Trimming at V came to 4 bases and at J to 2 bases, leaving 10 bases not matched to a gene. CDR1 and CDR2 (germline): SGHDN, FVKESK. The CDR3 has 18 amino acids.

V usage is TRBV6-2 or TRBV6-3 and J usage is TRBJ1-6; weak D call: TRBD1 (6 bases). V gave up 2 bases and J gave up 7 bases, with 15 bases separating them. Per the germline V gene, CDR1 is MNHEY and CDR2 is SVGEGT. The length of the CDR3 is 16 residues. Written as DNA, the CDR3 is TGTGCCAGCAGTTACCCCCGACAGGTGACGAATTCACCCCTCCACTTT. This encodes CASSYPRQVTNSPLHF.

V is TRBV5-1 and J is TRBJ2-1; 8 nucleotides agree with TRBD1. Trimming took 0 bases from V and 3 from J; bases not matched to a gene: 2. This CDR3 is 15 amino acids long. Germline V CDR1 and CDR2: SGHRS, YFSETQ. This CDR3 reads CASSLVGQDYNEQFF. The DNA of the CDR3 is TGCGCCAGCAGCTTGGTGGGACAGGACTACAATGAGCAGTTCTTC.

The J gene is TRBJ2-1, the V gene TRBV6-5; 11 bases align to TRBD2. The CDR3 runs 16 residues. J was trimmed by 5 bases and V by 1 base; bases with no gene match: 4. CDR1 is MNHEY and CDR2 is SVGAGI in the germline V gene. This CDR3 reads CASSYFGTSGDNEQFF. The CDR3 DNA is TGTGCCAGCAGTTACTTCGGGACTAGCGGCGACAATGAGCAGTTCTTC.

The rearrangement links TRBV7-3 to TRBJ2-3; 7 bases are a match to TRBD2. The CDR3 covers 17 residues. Trimming cost V 1 base and J 1 base; bases outside gene matches: 8. The germline gives CDR1 SGHTA, CDR2 FQGTGA. The DNA for the CDR3 is TGTGCCAGCAGCTTAAGCGGGGGACTGGTGGGCACAGATACGCAGTATTTT. Its translation is CASSLSGGLVGTDTQYF.

V gene TRBV7-8 combines with J gene TRBJ2-7, with D tentatively TRBD1 (7 bases). CDR1 SGHVS and CDR2 FQNEAQ come from the germline V gene. This CDR3 contains 15 residues. The V end was cut by 5 bases, the J end by 3 bases, with 17 bases between. CDR3 DNA sequence: TGTGCCAGCAGCCCCAGACAGGGACTCCTCTACGAGCAGTACTTC. This gives the protein CASSPRQGLLYEQYF.